The rows below give T cell receptor beta chains drawn from one sample of a study of blood T cell repertoires in COVID-19. The repertoire was sequenced with immunoSEQ multiplex PCR; TCRdb's copy has only in-frame clones and lacks some. The data contain a few hundred thousand clones, around 86% of them singletons. The sample consisted of PBMCs or T cells enriched from blood (not recorded which). These receptors all come from a woman aged 45-59 years who had recovered from COVID-19. Both conserved end residues are part of each CDR3. Size is stated for part of the rows, as once, few or many counts, or as a class when the clone is expanded.

J gene | V gene | clone size | CDR3 protein
TRBJ1-6 | TRBV13 | NA | CASTKLGGGSYNSPLHF
TRBJ2-1 | TRBV2 | NA | CASVAGGINEQFF
TRBJ1-1 | TRBV15 | NA | CATSRDGGATEAFF
TRBJ1-3 | TRBV5-5 | NA | CASSLGQNSGNTIYF
TRBJ1-2 | TRBV30 | NA | CAWKRKGQGVYGYTF
TRBJ2-1 | TRBV6-4 | NA | CASSPVSGSYGEQFF
TRBJ1-1 | TRBV25-1 | NA | CASWGGSNRQAFF
TRBJ1-6 | TRBV6-1 | NA | CASSEAWGARDPLHF
TRBJ1-2 | TRBV29-1 | NA | CSADPGGSYGYTF
TRBJ2-7 | TRBV7-8 | NA | CASSIGTDEQYF
TRBJ1-4 | TRBV7-6 | NA | CASSLIPVHNEKLFF
TRBJ2-2 | TRBV4-3 | NA | CASSQDITTLGGGNTGELFF
TRBJ1-1 | TRBV5-1 | NA | CASSSGRTEAFF
TRBJ1-1 | TRBV19 | NA | CASSASGGQAEAFF
TRBJ2-1 | TRBV19 | NA | CASRQKGGTYNEQFF
TRBJ1-2 | TRBV7-8 | few | CASSPQPGVGGYTF
TRBJ1-2 | TRBV19 | NA | CASSSGTGTRGYTF
TRBJ1-1 | TRBV6-6 | NA | CASSPPGQGMRMSTEAFF
TRBJ1-2 | TRBV3-1/TRBV3-2 | NA | CASSHRDSPTYGYTF
TRBJ1-1 | TRBV5-5 | NA | CASSARDRVTEAFF
TRBJ2-1 | TRBV18 | NA | CASTLGLAGFDEQFF
TRBJ1-2 | TRBV18 | NA | CASSLDRGYGYTF
TRBJ1-2 | TRBV5-1 | NA | CASSPLPGQGSYGYTF
TRBJ1-4 | TRBV19 | NA | CASSITGTTNEKLFF
TRBJ1-4 | TRBV29-1 | NA | CSVGEAGKVKLFF
TRBJ1-6 | TRBV30 | NA | CAWSLLQSSYNSPLHF
TRBJ2-1 | TRBV7-9 | NA | CASSSPGGLAIYNEQFF
TRBJ1-2 | TRBV19 | NA | CASSRQRNNYGYTF
TRBJ2-7 | TRBV5-4 | NA | CASSLRDRAHEQYF
TRBJ1-5 | TRBV19 | NA | CASSTPRQAFNQPQHF
TRBJ2-7 | TRBV29-1 | once | CSVEARGKAGASYEQYF
TRBJ2-2 | TRBV11-1 | NA | CASSQPSGKTGELFF
TRBJ1-5 | TRBV15 | NA | CATSSFYITQHF
TRBJ2-3 | TRBV25-1 | NA | CASSNEGNPDTQYF
TRBJ2-4 | TRBV2 | NA | CASSRDSNIQYF
TRBJ1-4 | TRBV3-1/TRBV3-2 | NA | CASSQHGTGDGKLFF
TRBJ2-7 | TRBV18 | NA | CASSPPRTGRLGNEQYF
TRBJ2-1 | TRBV15 | NA | CATSRQEGGPLDEQFF
TRBJ1-1 | TRBV14 | NA | CASSQVGGNTEAFF
TRBJ2-2 | TRBV6-5 | many | CASRDRNTGELFF
TRBJ1-6 | TRBV14 | NA | CASSQSKSPLHF
TRBJ2-1 | TRBV4-3 | NA | CASSPLAGGRNEQFF
TRBJ2-1 | TRBV5-1 | NA | CASSLEGAEYNEQFF
TRBJ1-2 | TRBV19 | NA | CASRPGRDGYTF
TRBJ1-2 | TRBV4-3 | NA | CASSQEWEFGYTF
TRBJ2-2 | TRBV7-7 | NA | CASSLEPPAPQWTGELFF
TRBJ2-7 | TRBV5-1 | NA | CASSPRHAGEQYF
TRBJ2-7 | TRBV9 | NA | CASSPNSDTRGEQYF
TRBJ1-1 | TRBV29-1 | NA | CSARSANTEAFF
TRBJ2-3 | TRBV2 | NA | CASALGSGMRGDTQYF
TRBJ2-1 | TRBV27 | NA | CASSFGASGNNEQFF
TRBJ2-1 | TRBV18 | NA | CASSPTILGVGEQFF
TRBJ1-5 | TRBV4-1 | few | CASSQVGAGNQGQPQHF
TRBJ1-5 | TRBV1 | NA | CTSSQVTSLGGSNQPQHF
TRBJ1-5 | TRBV19 | few | CASRGQGAAGNQPQHF
TRBJ1-1 | TRBV2 | NA | CANRLGQNTEAFF